These 21 T cell receptor beta chains originate from one sample sequenced in a study of T cells in women clearing cervical HPV infection. Libraries were prepared by immunoSEQ multiplex PCR; TCRdb keeps only in-frame clonotypes and omits some of them. Here the sample table reports about 24,000 clones. The specimen sequenced was blood buffy coat. All receptors come from a woman between 18 and 69 years old with a cervical HPV16 infection that either progressed to CIN3+ or cleared (not recorded which).

Comments on this clone: One end of the junction varies from germline; a read error may be responsible. With the read ending 3 residues before the CDR3 end, the germline J gene is used to fill in that end. This chain uses TRBV7-7 with TRBJ2-2, with 7 positions matching TRBD1. This CDR3 has 16 amino acids. The germline CDR1 and CDR2 sequences are SSHAT and FNYEAQ (reference sequence). This CDR3 is CASNRTGATTNEKLFF. CDR3 bases read: TGTGCTAGCAATAGGACAGGCGCAACAACTAATGAAAAG.

Concerning this clone: The sequenced fragment ends 3 residues before the CDR3 boundary, so the rest is inferred from the germline J gene. This sequence joins TRBV12-3 or TRBV12-4 and TRBJ2-7; 7 nucleotides match TRBD1. This CDR3 is built from 15 residues. V gave up 8 bases and J gave up 4 bases; unmatched junction bases: 14. CDR3 residues: CASSYPGQAGYEQYF. CDR3 bases read: TGTGCCAGCTCTTACCCCGGACAGGCTGGGTACGAG.

Notes on this clone: The sequence runs out 3 residues before the end of the CDR3; the remainder is reconstructed from the germline J gene. This chain connects TRBV7-9 to TRBJ2-3, with 8 bases matching TRBD1. Germline assignment: CDR1 SEHNR and CDR2 FQNEAQ (reference sequence). CDR3 length: 15 amino acids. The CDR3 bases that were read are TGTGCCAGCAGCTTAGGGGACAGGAGCAATCAGCCG. Translation: CASSLGDRSNQP. The whole CDR3 protein reads CASSLGDRSNQPQYF.

Comments on this clone: The observed sequence ends 3 residues before the CDR3 terminus, with the missing tail filled in from the germline J gene. The gene calls are TRBV16 and TRBJ2-7; 10 positions agree with TRBD2. CDR3 size: 18 residues. Per the germline V gene, CDR1 is KGHSY and CDR2 is FQNENV. Trimming took 4 bases from V and 2 from J; bases not matched to a gene: 14. The CDR3 DNA, read in part, is TGTGCCAGCAGCCCTGGCAGGGTAGCGGGAGGTTCGACCTACGAG. It yields the protein CASSPGRVAGGSTYE. In full, the CDR3 is CASSPGRVAGGSTYEQYF.

On this clone itself: The read finishes 3 residues shy of the CDR3 end, and the germline J gene is used to complete it. V gene TRBV5-5 combines with J gene TRBJ1-5; TRBD1 matches at 9 bases. The CDR3 has 15 amino acids. V was clipped by 1 base and J by 5 bases; unmatched bases: 4. Germline V gene sequence: CDR1 SGHKS, CDR2 YYEKEE (reference sequence). The part of the CDR3 DNA that was read is TGTGCCAGCAGCTTGAGACAGGGGGGTCATCAGCCC. Translated, it gives CASSLRQGGHQP. The full-length CDR3 reads as CASSLRQGGHQPQHF. The whole variable domain, filled in from reference TRBV5-5 and TRBJ1-5, reads DAGVTQSPTHLIKTRGQQVTLRCSPISGHKSVSWYQQVLGQGPQFIFQYYEKEERGRGNFPDRFSARQFPNYSSELNVNALLLGDSALYLCASSLRQGGHQPQHFGDGTRLSIL.

As for this clone: Read data end 3 residues before the CDR3 end; the end is taken from the germline J gene. V and J are TRBV2 and TRBJ1-1; D not certain. Germline lookup yields CDR1 SNHLY and CDR2 FYNNEI. This CDR3 contains 16 residues. Trimming pared 3 bases from V and 1 base from J, leaving 15 bases between. The CDR3 loop is CASSDSVGIKNTEAFF. The sequenced CDR3 bases are TGTGCCAGCAGTGATAGCGTCGGCATAAAGAACACTGAA.

About this clone: The read finishes 3 residues shy of the CDR3 end, and the germline J gene is used to complete it. This chain uses TRBV20-1 with TRBJ2-3; 7 bases align to TRBD1. The CDR3 runs 14 residues. V lost 4 bases to trimming and J lost 6 bases; unmatched junction nucleotides: 10. CDR1 and CDR2 (germline): DFQATT, SNEGSKA (reference sequence). The CDR3 sequence: CSAKGGQAMDTQYF. The CDR3 DNA, read in part, is TGCAGTGCTAAAGGGGGCCAGGCAATGGATACG.

Note on this clone: Read data end 3 residues before the CDR3 end; the end is taken from the germline J gene. V gene TRBV20-1 combines with J gene TRBJ1-2, with 8 bases aligning to TRBD1. The CDR3 contains 14 residues. V lost 3 bases to trimming and J lost 0 bases; unmatched junction nucleotides: 3. Germline V gene lookup returns CDR1 DFQATT and CDR2 SNEGSKA (reference sequence). CDR3 DNA, as far as it was read: TGCAGTGCTAGTCAGGGGGCCACTAACTATGGC. Its protein is CSASQGATNYG. The full CDR3 reads CSASQGATNYGYTF.

About this clone itself: The read terminates 3 residues before the CDR3 end, so the remaining end is supplied by the germline J gene. The rearrangement links TRBV30 to TRBJ1-1; 10 nucleotides match TRBD1. From germline, CDR1 is GTSNPN and CDR2 SVGIG (reference sequence). The CDR3 has 13 amino acids. The CDR3 DNA, read in part, is TGTGCCTGGAACAAAGGACAGGGGGAAAGA. Translated, it gives CAWNKGQGER. Given in full, the CDR3 is CAWNKGQGERAFF.

Notes on this clone: The read ends 3 residues early relative to the CDR3; the germline J gene fills the gap. The chain links TRBV5-1 to TRBJ2-7, with 8 bases aligning to TRBD1. V shed 4 bases and J 3 bases; nucleotides not matched to a gene: 12. The CDR3 sequence is 16 residues long. Germline CDR1 and CDR2: SGHRS and YFSETQ. Here the CDR3 reads CASSVGLAGGYYEQYF. The sequenced CDR3 bases are TGCGCCAGCAGCGTAGGACTGGCAGGGGGCTACTACGAG.

A note on this clone: The CDR3 end falls 3 residues outside the read, so it is completed with the germline J gene. The chain recombines TRBV18 with TRBJ2-7; D perhaps matches TRBD1 (6 bases). The CDR3 is 14 residues long. The V gene lost 3 bases and the J gene lost 2 bases, with 11 bases spanning the gap. The germline V gene encodes CDR1 KGHSH and CDR2 LQKENI. Incomplete CDR3 DNA: TGTGCCAGCTCACCCCGGGACACACCCTACGAG. Residues: CASSPRDTPYE. The full CDR3 is CASSPRDTPYEQYF.

For this clone: Coverage ceases 3 residues before the CDR3 finishes, and the germline J gene fills in the end. The V and J genes are TRBV19 and TRBJ1-6; TRBD1 might be the D (5 bases). V gave up 10 bases and J gave up 8 bases, with 21 bases separating them. CDR3 size: 15 residues. Germline V lookup: CDR1 LNHDA, CDR2 SQIVND (reference sequence). This chain's CDR3 is CATSGREQLYSPLHF. The covered CDR3 bases are TGTGCCACCTCCGGCAGGGAGCAACTCTATTCACCC. The complete variable domain, with remaining parts taken from reference TRBV19 and TRBJ1-6, reads DGGITQSPKYLFRKEGQNVTLSCEQNLNHDAMYWYRQDPGQGLRLIYYSQIVNDFQKGDIAEGYSVSREKKESFPLTVTSAQKNPTAFYLCATSGREQLYSPLHFGNGTRLTVT.

For this clone: The read halts 3 residues ahead of the CDR3 end, with the missing end drawn from the germline J gene. The V and J genes are TRBV5-6 and TRBJ2-7, with D perhaps given as TRBD1 or TRBD2 (5 bases each). CDR3 size: 15 residues. Germline V gene data show CDR1 as SGHDT and CDR2 as YYEEEE. Trimming stripped 0 bases from V and 0 bases from J, with 10 bases between. The sequenced CDR3 bases are TGTGCCAGCAGCTTGGGAGGGGCGTTCTCCTACGAG. Translated, it gives CASSLGGAFSYE. The entire CDR3 is CASSLGGAFSYEQYF.

The CDR3 is CASSLAGVFYEQYF. The sequenced part of the CDR3 DNA is TGTGCCAGCAGCCTAGCGGGGGTTTTCTACGAG. The rearrangement links TRBV11-2 to TRBJ2-7, with 10 positions matching TRBD2. The read gets to within 3 residues of the CDR3 end, and the germline J gene fills in the rest. V shed 5 bases and J 3 bases; nucleotides not matched to a gene: 4. The length of the CDR3 is 14 residues. CDR1 and CDR2 from the germline V gene are SGHAT and FQNNGV.

In regard to this clone: The missing CDR3 end, 3 residues past where the read stops, is filled in from the germline J gene. This sequence joins TRBV2 and TRBJ2-1; TRBD2 matches 13 bases. Germline CDR1 is SNHLY and CDR2 is FYNNEI. Germline trimming cut 6 bases from V and 7 bases from J; bases unmatched to any gene: 15. The CDR3 consists of 18 residues. CDR3 region: CASSGTGTSGTHGNEQFF. The covered CDR3 bases are TGTGCCAGCAGCGGAACCGGGACTAGCGGGACTCATGGAAATGAG. Full variable domain (missing parts from reference TRBV2 and TRBJ2-1): EPEVTQTPSHQVTQMGQEVILRCVPISNHLYFYWYRQILGQKVEFLVSFYNNEISEKSEIFDDQFSVERPDGSNFTLKIRSTKLEDSAMYFCASSGTGTSGTHGNEQFFGPGTRLTVL.

On this clone itself: The sequence runs out 3 residues before the end of the CDR3; the remainder is reconstructed from the germline J gene. The genes are TRBV5-1 and TRBJ2-7; TRBD1 aligns across 9 bases. CDR1 is SGHRS and CDR2 is YFSETQ in the germline V gene. The CDR3 has 15 residues. V trimming: 1 base; J trimming: 2 bases; junction bases outside the gene matches: 4. CDR3 region: CASSLSGTGPYEQYF. The part of the CDR3 DNA that was read is TGCGCCAGCAGCTTGTCCGGGACAGGGCCCTACGAG.

About this clone itself: With the read ending 3 residues before the CDR3 end, the germline J gene is used to fill in that end. The chain is built from TRBV25-1 and TRBJ2-3; a weak D match, TRBD2 (5 bases). The CDR3 has 16 residues. Germline V gene data show CDR1 as MGHDK and CDR2 as SYGVNS. V was clipped by 0 bases and J by 6 bases, with 16 bases between them. The CDR3 loop reads CASSEYSGVRGDTQYF. The sequenced CDR3 bases are TGTGCCAGCAGTGAATATTCCGGGGTTCGAGGGGATACG.

As for this clone: The CDR3 end lies 3 residues beyond the end of the read and is filled in from the germline J gene. The chain is built from TRBV2 and TRBJ2-7, with 7 bases matching TRBD2. V was pared by 7 bases and J by 1 base, with 10 bases of the junction left unmatched. The CDR3 contains 15 residues. The germline V gene encodes CDR1 SNHLY and CDR2 FYNNEI. The sequenced CDR3 bases are TGTGCCAGCACCGAAACTAGCGTTCTTTCCTACGAG. This gives the protein CASTETSVLSYE. The entire CDR3 sequence reads CASTETSVLSYEQYF. The whole variable domain, filled in from reference TRBV2 and TRBJ2-7, reads EPEVTQTPSHQVTQMGQEVILRCVPISNHLYFYWYRQILGQKVEFLVSFYNNEISEKSEIFDDQFSVERPDGSNFTLKIRSTKLEDSAMYFCASTETSVLSYEQYFGPGTRLTVT.

To note about this clone: From the germline J gene comes the end of the CDR3, since the read stops 3 residues before it. The chain has TRBV29-1 and TRBJ1-2, with 8 bases matching TRBD1. After removal of 3 bases from V and 5 bases from J, the junction contained 8 bases not matched to a gene. In germline, CDR1 is SQVTM, CDR2 ANQGSEA. The CDR3 spans 14 residues. CDR3 in amino acids: CSVDEGQGVYGYTF. Partial CDR3 DNA: TGCAGCGTTGACGAAGGACAGGGTGTTTATGGC.

Remarks on this clone: The read ends 3 residues before the CDR3 terminus; that terminus is restored from the germline J gene. The genes are TRBV6-1 and TRBJ1-1; possibly TRBD1 for D (5 bases). Trimming left V 4 bases short and J 5 bases short, with 11 bases between. The length of the CDR3 is 13 residues. CDR1 is MNHNS and CDR2 is SASEGT in the germline V gene. CDR3 residues: CASSAQGETEAFF. Incomplete CDR3 DNA: TGTGCCAGCAGTGCGCAGGGTGAGACTGAA.

Points on this clone: The sequence runs out 3 residues before the end of the CDR3; the remainder is reconstructed from the germline J gene. The chain is built from TRBV7-2 and TRBJ2-1; TRBD2 might be the D (7 bases). Germline values: CDR1 SGHTA, CDR2 FQGNSA. This CDR3 comprises 17 residues. Trimming cost V 0 bases and J 5 bases, with 17 bases left between them. Partial CDR3 DNA: TGTGCCAGCAGCTTAGCGCCTTCCGGGGGGCGTAACAATGAG. It codes for CASSLAPSGGRNNE. Given in full, the CDR3 is CASSLAPSGGRNNEQFF.